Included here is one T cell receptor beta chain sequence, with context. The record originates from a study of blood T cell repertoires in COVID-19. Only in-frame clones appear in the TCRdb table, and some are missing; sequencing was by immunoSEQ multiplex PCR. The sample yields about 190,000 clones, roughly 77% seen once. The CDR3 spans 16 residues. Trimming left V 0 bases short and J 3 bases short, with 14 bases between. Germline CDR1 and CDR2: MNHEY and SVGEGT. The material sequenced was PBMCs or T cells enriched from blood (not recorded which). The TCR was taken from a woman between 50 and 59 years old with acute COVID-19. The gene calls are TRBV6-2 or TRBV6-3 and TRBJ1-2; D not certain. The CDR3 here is CASSYSFGSRYYGYTF. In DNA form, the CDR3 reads TGTGCCAGCAGTTACTCGTTCGGGTCTCGGTACTATGGCTACACCTTC.